This T cell receptor (beta chain) derives from a study of shared clonotypes between healthy human individuals. Terminally differentiated effector memory CD45RA+ cells were left out of the naive CD8 fraction, which was CD45RO-negative and positively selected for CCR7. Under the authors' procedure: From ImmunoSEQ came sequences covering only the junction and carrying no quality scores, so filtering differed. Profiling relied on immunoSEQ multiplex PCR, and the TCRdb table lists in-frame clones only, not all of them. V and J calls and clone size follow that table, whereas D and trimming were derived from the DNA. The sample yields approximately 2,200,000 clones, around 93% seen once. The length of the CDR3 is 14 residues. The germline V gene encodes CDR1 SNHLY and CDR2 FYNNEI. Trimming took off 2 bases at V and 3 bases at J, with 9 bases between the two ends.

Sequenced input: naive CD8+ T cells from PBMCs. The chain joins TRBV2 to TRBJ2-3, with D perhaps given as TRBD1 or TRBD2 (5 bases each). The sequence came from a man between 18 and 29 years old in good health. Some clones in this sample may be carry-over from other donors' samples. CDR3 region: CASSEQGVTDTQYF. The DNA for the CDR3 is TGTGCCAGCAGTGAACAGGGAGTAACAGATACGCAGTATTTT.